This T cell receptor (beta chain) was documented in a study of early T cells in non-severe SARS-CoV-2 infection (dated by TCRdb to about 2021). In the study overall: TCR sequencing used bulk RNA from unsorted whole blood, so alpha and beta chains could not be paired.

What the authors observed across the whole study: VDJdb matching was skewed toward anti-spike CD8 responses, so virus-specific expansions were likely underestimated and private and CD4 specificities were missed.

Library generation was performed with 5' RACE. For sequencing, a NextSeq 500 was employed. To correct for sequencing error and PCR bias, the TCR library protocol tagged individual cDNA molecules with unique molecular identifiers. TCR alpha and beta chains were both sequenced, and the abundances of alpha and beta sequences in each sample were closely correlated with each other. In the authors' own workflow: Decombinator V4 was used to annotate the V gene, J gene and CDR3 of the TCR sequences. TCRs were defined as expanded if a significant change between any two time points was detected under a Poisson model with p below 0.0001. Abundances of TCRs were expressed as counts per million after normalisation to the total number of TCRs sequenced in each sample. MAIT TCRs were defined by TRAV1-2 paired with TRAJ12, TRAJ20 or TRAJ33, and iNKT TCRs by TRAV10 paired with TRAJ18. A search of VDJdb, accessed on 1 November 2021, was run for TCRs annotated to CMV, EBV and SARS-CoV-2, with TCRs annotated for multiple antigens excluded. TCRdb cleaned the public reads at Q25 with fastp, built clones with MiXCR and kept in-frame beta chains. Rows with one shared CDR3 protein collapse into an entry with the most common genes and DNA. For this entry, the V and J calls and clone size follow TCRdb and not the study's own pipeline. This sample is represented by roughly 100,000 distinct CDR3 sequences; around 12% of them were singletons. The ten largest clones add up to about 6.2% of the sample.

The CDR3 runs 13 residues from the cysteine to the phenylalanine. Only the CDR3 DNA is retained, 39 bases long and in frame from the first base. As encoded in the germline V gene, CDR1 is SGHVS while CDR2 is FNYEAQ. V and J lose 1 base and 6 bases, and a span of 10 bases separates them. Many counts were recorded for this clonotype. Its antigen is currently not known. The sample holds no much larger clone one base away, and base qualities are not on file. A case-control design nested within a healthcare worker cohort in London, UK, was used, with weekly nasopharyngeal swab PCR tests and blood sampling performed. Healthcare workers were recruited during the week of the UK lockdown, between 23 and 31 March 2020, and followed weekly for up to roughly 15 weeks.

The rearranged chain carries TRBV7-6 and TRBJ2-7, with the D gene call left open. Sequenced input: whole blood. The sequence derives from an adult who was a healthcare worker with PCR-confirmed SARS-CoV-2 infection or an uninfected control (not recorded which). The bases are TGTGCCAGCAGCTTAGAGACGTTGGGCGAGCAGTACTTC. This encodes CASSLETLGEQYF.